These 24 T cell receptor beta chains came from one sample sequenced in a study of T cells in localized non-small cell lung cancer. The repertoire was sequenced with immunoSEQ multiplex PCR; TCRdb's copy has only in-frame clones and lacks some. The sample yields around 90,000 clones, 60% to 85% seen once. Specimen: PBMCs, collected before any cancer treatment. Receptor source: a man aged 40-75 years with stage II squamous cell lung carcinoma.

The V and J genes are TRBV4-2 and TRBJ2-3, with TRBD2 identical over 7 bases. The CDR3 extends over 17 amino acids. Germline V CDR1 and CDR2: LGHNA, YNFKEQ. V trimming: 0 bases; J trimming: 8 bases; junction bases outside the gene matches: 14. CDR3 residues: CASSQELTGTNLGTQYF. CDR3 DNA: TGTGCCAGCAGCCAAGAGCTTACCGGGACTAACCTGGGTACGCAGTATTTT.

The V and J genes are TRBV5-1 and TRBJ1-2, with 9 bases identical to TRBD1. The V gene's germline CDR1 is SGHRS and CDR2 YFSETQ. CDR3 length: 15 residues. Trimming removed 4 bases from V and 4 bases from J; junction bases left unmatched: 8. CDR3 amino acids: CASSRTGAAPYGYTF. The CDR3 nucleotides are TGCGCCAGCAGCAGGACAGGGGCCGCCCCCTATGGCTACACCTTC.

The gene calls are TRBV4-3 and TRBJ1-2, with D hard to call. V was shortened by 0 bases and J by 8 bases, with 10 bases between the two germline ends. This CDR3 has 13 amino acids. CDR1 and CDR2 (germline): LGHNA, YSLEER. The CDR3 bases are TGCGCCAGCAGCCAAGATCGGACGGGCGGCTACACCTTC. Translation gives CASSQDRTGGYTF.

The chain couples TRBV5-4 to TRBJ1-1; 11 bases match TRBD1. The J segment lost 4 bases and the V segment lost 9 bases, leaving 2 bases of the junction unmatched. Germline CDR1 is SGHNT and CDR2 is YYREEE (reference sequence). The CDR3 is made up of 12 amino acids. CDR3 loop: CAMGQGGTEAFF. CDR3 in DNA: TGTGCCATGGGACAGGGGGGCACTGAAGCTTTCTTT.

This clone was observed a handful of times. This chain connects TRBV7-2 to TRBJ2-7, with 10 bases matching TRBD2. Germline CDR1 SGHTA, CDR2 FQGNSA. This CDR3 has 15 amino acids. J lost 3 bases, V lost 5 bases, and 7 bases had no gene match. CDR3 residues: CASSPSGGEYYEQYF. CDR3 coding DNA: TGTGCCAGCAGCCCCAGCGGGGGGGAGTACTACGAGCAGTACTTC.

This chain links TRBV14 with TRBJ2-1; the D is unclear. The CDR3 is 13 residues long. Per germline, CDR1 SGHDN and CDR2 FVKESK. Trimming cost V 3 bases and J 9 bases, with 12 bases left between them. The CDR3 spells CASSHARVSEQFF. CDR3 DNA sequence: TGTGCCAGCAGCCACGCTAGGGTTAGTGAGCAGTTCTTC. Full variable domain (outside the CDR3, taken from reference TRBV14 and TRBJ2-1): EAGVTQFPSHSVIEKGQTVTLRCDPISGHDNLYWYRRVMGKEIKFLLHFVKESKQDESGMPNNRFLAERTGGTYSTLKVQPAELEDSGVYFCASSHARVSEQFFGPGTRLTVL.

The chain couples TRBV11-2 to TRBJ1-1; the D is unclear. Germline CDR1 reads SGHAT; CDR2 reads FQNNGV. The CDR3 loop spans 15 amino acids. V was clipped by 1 base and J by 2 bases, with 11 bases between them. The CDR3 nucleotides read TGTGCCAGCAGCTTAGTAATCTCGGGAAACACTGAAGCTTTCTTT. Amino acid sequence: CASSLVISGNTEAFF.

J is TRBJ2-5 and V is TRBV29-1; D ambiguous. CDR1 and CDR2 from the germline V gene are SQVTM and ANQGSEA. Trimming pared 4 bases from V and 0 bases from J, leaving 9 bases between. The CDR3 sequence is 13 residues long. CDR3 nucleotide sequence: TGCAGCGTTGGAATGGGGAACCAAGAGACCCAGTACTTC. Translating gives CSVGMGNQETQYF.

This clone came up once. The rearrangement uses TRBV6-1 and TRBJ1-6; perhaps TRBD1 as D (5 bases). This CDR3 contains 16 residues. Germline loops: CDR1 MNHNS, CDR2 SASEGT. V gave up 1 base and J gave up 0 bases, with 7 bases separating them. The CDR3 here is CASSEDRLSYNSPLHF. CDR3 DNA sequence: TGTGCCAGCAGTGAAGACAGGCTCTCCTATAATTCACCCCTCCACTTT.

The CDR3 sequence is CASSVAGAPGELFF. The DNA of the CDR3 is TGTGCCAGCAGCGTTGCAGGGGCCCCCGGGGAGCTGTTTTTT. The chain carries TRBV9 and TRBJ2-2; possibly TRBD1 for D (6 bases). Germline CDR1 SGDLS, CDR2 YYNGEE. Trimming cost V 2 bases and J 6 bases, with 11 bases left between them. CDR3 length: 14 residues.

The gene calls are TRBV15 and TRBJ1-5, with 8 bases identical to TRBD1. This CDR3 is 15 amino acids long. Germline CDR1 is LNHNV and CDR2 is YYDKDF (reference sequence). The V segment lost 3 bases and the J segment 5 bases; nucleotides outside the gene matches: 6. Here the CDR3 reads CATSSVPGQDQPQHF. DNA for the CDR3: TGTGCCACCAGCAGCGTCCCGGGACAGGATCAGCCCCAGCATTTT.

V usage is TRBV27 and J usage is TRBJ2-4, with 9 bases lining up with TRBD1. Per germline, CDR1 MNHEY and CDR2 SMNVEV (reference sequence). The CDR3 is made up of 14 amino acids. V shed 6 bases, J shed 6 bases, and the junction held 6 bases outside the gene matches. CDR3 in amino acids: CASREQGAGNIQYF. The CDR3 nucleotides are TGTGCCAGCAGGGAACAGGGGGCAGGAAACATTCAGTACTTC.

The chain joins TRBV30 to TRBJ2-5; D not certain. V shed 5 bases and J shed 0 bases, with 10 bases lying between them. Germline loops: CDR1 GTSNPN, CDR2 SVGIG (reference sequence). This CDR3 is 13 amino acids long. Here the CDR3 DNA reads TGTGCCTGGGGCCGACATCACCAAGAGACCCAGTACTTC. Translated, it gives CAWGRHHQETQYF.

CDR3 DNA: TGTGCCAGCAGCGGGGTGAAAATCGGGGGCTACGAGCAGTACTTC. This translates into CASSGVKIGGYEQYF. The chain employs TRBV5-6 and TRBJ2-7, with D perhaps TRBD2 (6 bases). Germline V CDR1 and CDR2: SGHDT, YYEEEE. The CDR3 has 15 amino acids. V lost 4 bases and J lost 3, with 17 bases in between.

This clone came up a few times. The chain employs TRBV7-9 and TRBJ2-3; unclear D gene. Trimming took 5 bases from V and 0 from J, leaving 6 bases between them. This CDR3 comprises 13 residues. Germline CDR1 and CDR2: SEHNR and FQNEAQ (reference sequence). The CDR3 sequence is CASSPPSTDTQYF. Here the CDR3 DNA reads TGTGCCAGCAGCCCCCCGAGCACAGATACGCAGTATTTT.

The chain recombines TRBV30 with TRBJ2-2, with D perhaps TRBD1 (6 bases). The length of the CDR3 is 15 residues. Germline V gene data show CDR1 as GTSNPN and CDR2 as SVGIG (reference sequence). V lost 5 bases and J lost 1, with 14 bases in between. CDR3 sequence reads: CAWEAGTRNTGELFF. The CDR3 DNA sequence: TGTGCCTGGGAGGCCGGGACAAGGAACACCGGGGAGCTGTTTTTT. Drawing the rest from reference TRBV30 and TRBJ2-2, the complete variable domain is SQTIHQWPATLVQPVGSPLSLECTVEGTSNPNLYWYRQAAGRGLQLLFYSVGIGQISSEVPQNLSASRPQDRQFILSSKKLLLSDSGFYLCAWEAGTRNTGELFFGEGSRLTVL.

This clone was seen more than once but under ten times. This sequence joins TRBV27 and TRBJ2-5; 8 bases map to TRBD2. Per germline, CDR1 MNHEY and CDR2 SMNVEV (reference sequence). This CDR3 has 14 amino acids. V lost 6 bases to trimming and J lost 5 bases; unmatched junction nucleotides: 8. The CDR3 DNA reads TGTGCCAGCAGCTACGGGGGGGCCGGGGAGACCCAGTACTTC. This encodes CASSYGGAGETQYF.

The chain combines TRBV7-3 with TRBJ2-3; 13 bases fit TRBD2. Germline CDR1 and CDR2: SGHTA and FQGTGA. The CDR3 has 17 residues. With 5 bases clipped from V and 0 bases from J, the junction kept 5 bases outside the gene matches. CDR3 bases: TGTGCCAGCAGCCGGACTAGCGGGGGCCGAAGCACAGATACGCAGTATTTT. Translation: CASSRTSGGRSTDTQYF.

The chain combines TRBV30 with TRBJ1-2, with a possible D match to TRBD1 (6 bases). V lost 1 base, J lost 4 bases, and 16 bases lay in between. Germline-derived CDR1 and CDR2 are GTSNPN and SVGIG (reference sequence). CDR3 length equals 15 residues. CDR3 DNA sequence: TGTGCCTGGAGTGGAGGCGAGGGGGGGGCCTATGGCTACACCTTC. Its protein is CAWSGGEGGAYGYTF.

The chain has TRBV19 and TRBJ2-5; D call uncertain. CDR1 and CDR2 from the germline V gene are LNHDA and SQIVND (reference sequence). Trimming cost V 10 bases and J 1 base, with 13 bases left between them. This CDR3 comprises 13 residues. This chain's CDR3 is CATPPEPQETQYF. The CDR3 region has the DNA TGTGCCACCCCCCCAGAACCCCAAGAGACCCAGTACTTC. The full variable domain, in which reference TRBV19 and TRBJ2-5 provide the parts outside the CDR3, is DGGITQSPKYLFRKEGQNVTLSCEQNLNHDAMYWYRQDPGQGLRLIYYSQIVNDFQKGDIAEGYSVSREKKESFPLTVTSAQKNPTAFYLCATPPEPQETQYFGPGTRLLVL.

This clone was detected once. V gene TRBV5-5 combines with J gene TRBJ1-1; D may be TRBD1 (6 bases). This CDR3 is 14 amino acids long. Germline CDR1 SGHKS, CDR2 YYEKEE (reference sequence). V dropped 6 bases and J dropped 3 bases, with 15 bases sitting between them. CDR3 region: CASTPQGGDTEAFF. For the CDR3, the DNA is TGTGCCAGCACCCCACAGGGAGGGGACACTGAAGCTTTCTTT.

J is TRBJ2-7 and V is TRBV19; TRBD2 matches at 10 bases. Germline CDR1 reads LNHDA; CDR2 reads SQIVND (reference sequence). After removal of 7 bases from V and 5 bases from J, the junction contained 5 bases not matched to a gene. This CDR3 has 13 amino acids. The CDR3 region is CASNLAGAHEQYF. Here the CDR3 DNA reads TGTGCCAGTAACCTAGCGGGAGCTCACGAGCAGTACTTC.

This chain joins TRBV4-1 and TRBJ1-3; D gene uncertain. Germline CDR1 MGHRA, CDR2 YSYEKL. This CDR3 comprises 17 residues. Trimming left V 1 base short and J 0 bases short, with 13 bases between. CDR3 DNA: TGCGCCAGCAGCCAAGCGGGGAGGCATAACTCTGGAAACACCATATATTTT. Encoded protein: CASSQAGRHNSGNTIYF.

The chain combines TRBV5-1 with TRBJ2-7; D may match TRBD1 or TRBD2 (5 bases each). This CDR3 region has 13 residues. Germline V gene sequence: CDR1 SGHRS, CDR2 YFSETQ. V was cut by 1 base and J by 2 bases, with 7 bases left in between. This CDR3 is CASSLSGPYEQYF. CDR3 coding DNA: TGCGCCAGCAGCTTGTCGGGGCCCTACGAGCAGTACTTC.